The rows below give T cell receptor beta chains drawn from one sample of a study of shared clonotypes between healthy human individuals. TCRdb's table, derived via immunoSEQ multiplex PCR, lists solely in-frame clones and lacks some. The sample includes about 360,000 clones, more than 60% of them seen just once. Sample: memory CD4+ T cells sorted from blood. The receptors were sampled from a man aged 30 to 45 in good health. CDR3s include the opening cysteine and the closing phenylalanine or tryptophan. Fields, in order: V gene, J gene, D gene, clone size, CDR3 DNA, CDR3 protein. D genes are given only for firm matches. The size entry is marked missing in some rows and otherwise reads once, few, many or a size class.

V: TRBV4-2; J: TRBJ1-2; D: .; size: .; DNA: TGTGCCAGCAGCCAAGATCGGCTCCGGGGGGGATCCAACTATGGCTACACCTTC; CDR3: CASSQDRLRGGSNYGYTF
V: TRBV5-5; J: TRBJ2-2; D: .; size: .; DNA: TGTGCCAGCAGCTTGAGCTTACCCCCCCACACCGGGGAGCTGTTTTTT; CDR3: CASSLSLPPHTGELFF
V: TRBV6-5; J: TRBJ2-2; D: .; size: many; DNA: TGTGCCAGCAGTTATGTCACCGGGGAGCTGTTTTTT; CDR3: CASSYVTGELFF
V: TRBV2; J: TRBJ1-5; D: TRBD1; size: .; DNA: TGTGCCAGCAGTGAAGAGGGACAGGGGAATCAGCCCCAGCATTTT; CDR3: CASSEEGQGNQPQHF
V: TRBV2; J: TRBJ2-7; D: .; size: .; DNA: TGTGCCAGCAGTGTTAGACAGGACCTATACGAGCAGTACTTC; CDR3: CASSVRQDLYEQYF
V: TRBV7-2; J: TRBJ2-3; D: .; size: .; DNA: TGTGCCAGCAGCTTACGGTCGCAGGGTTTTGGTAACACAGATACGCAGTATTTT; CDR3: CASSLRSQGFGNTDTQYF
V: TRBV7-9; J: TRBJ2-4; D: TRBD2; size: .; DNA: TGTGCCAGCAGCTTGACTAGCGGGAAGGCCAAAAACATTCAGTACTTC; CDR3: CASSLTSGKAKNIQYF
V: TRBV2; J: TRBJ2-3; D: TRBD2; size: .; DNA: TGTGCCACCGAAGACGAAGCGGGAGGGCGCACAGATACGCAGTATTTT; CDR3: CATEDEAGGRTDTQYF
V: TRBV10-1; J: TRBJ2-7; D: TRBD2; size: .; DNA: TGCGCCAGCAGTGATGGGACTAGGCTACCTTACGAGCAGTACTTC; CDR3: CASSDGTRLPYEQYF
V: TRBV28; J: TRBJ1-5; D: TRBD1; size: few; DNA: TGTGCCAGCAGTCCGCGGACAGGGGGTAACAATCAGCCCCAGCATTTT; CDR3: CASSPRTGGNNQPQHF
V: TRBV27; J: TRBJ1-2; D: .; size: .; DNA: TGTGCCAGCACTCGACTCGGGACACCCTATGGCTACACCTTC; CDR3: CASTRLGTPYGYTF
V: TRBV4-3; J: TRBJ2-7; D: .; size: .; DNA: TGCGCCAGCAGCCCAACCGGGACCTCCCTCCCCTACGAGCAGTACTTC; CDR3: CASSPTGTSLPYEQYF
V: TRBV10-1; J: TRBJ1-5; D: .; size: .; DNA: TGCGCCAGCAGTGATTGGGGGAAGCGTCCAGGGTCGGACCAGCCCCAGCATTTT; CDR3: CASSDWGKRPGSDQPQHF
V: TRBV15; J: TRBJ2-3; D: TRBD2; size: .; DNA: TGTGCCACCAGCAGAGATGTAGCGGGGGGCCCAGATACGCAGTATTTT; CDR3: CATSRDVAGGPDTQYF
V: TRBV6-1; J: TRBJ1-5; D: TRBD1; size: few; DNA: TGTGCCAGCAGTGAAAGGGACAGGCTTGGACAGCCCCAGCATTTT; CDR3: CASSERDRLGQPQHF
V: TRBV9; J: TRBJ2-3; D: .; size: .; DNA: TGTGCCAGCAGCGTTTACCCGCGGAGCACAGATACGCAGTATTTT; CDR3: CASSVYPRSTDTQYF
V: TRBV9; J: TRBJ2-3; D: .; size: once; DNA: TGTGCCAGCAGCGTAGATATTAGCACAGATACGCAGTATTTT; CDR3: CASSVDISTDTQYF
V: TRBV18; J: TRBJ2-7; D: .; size: once; DNA: TGTGCCAGCTCACCTGAGGGGGGCAAGTACGAGCAGTACTTC; CDR3: CASSPEGGKYEQYF
V: TRBV30; J: TRBJ2-1; D: TRBD1; size: .; DNA: TGTGCCTGGACCGGGACAGGGAGGGTCTCCTACAATGAGCAGTTCTTC; CDR3: CAWTGTGRVSYNEQFF
V: TRBV29-1; J: TRBJ2-1; D: TRBD2; size: .; DNA: TGCAGCGTTGTCTCTAGCGGGAGTTACAATGAGCAGTTCTTC; CDR3: CSVVSSGSYNEQFF
V: TRBV7-2; J: TRBJ2-1; D: .; size: once; DNA: TGTGCCAGCAGCCCCCCGGGGGCGGGGAGGGGCAATGAGCAGTTCTTC; CDR3: CASSPPGAGRGNEQFF
V: TRBV30; J: TRBJ2-7; D: .; size: .; DNA: TGTGCCTGGAAACCTTTTGATTACGAGCAGTACTTC; CDR3: CAWKPFDYEQYF
V: TRBV5-1; J: TRBJ2-5; D: TRBD2; size: .; DNA: TGCGCCAGCAGCTTAGGCACTAGCGGGAGTTCGGGAGAGACCCAGTACTTC; CDR3: CASSLGTSGSSGETQYF
V: TRBV9; J: TRBJ1-1; D: TRBD1; size: once; DNA: TGTGCCAGCAGCGTAGGTAGGGGGCTCACTGAAGCTTTCTTT; CDR3: CASSVGRGLTEAFF
V: TRBV6-5; J: TRBJ2-1; D: .; size: many; DNA: TGTGCCAGCAGTTTTAGATCCTACAATGAGCAGTTCTTC; CDR3: CASSFRSYNEQFF
V: TRBV6-5; J: TRBJ1-2; D: .; size: .; DNA: TGTGCCAGCAGTTACGCCGGAACCTATGGCTACACCTTC; CDR3: CASSYAGTYGYTF
V: TRBV7-3; J: TRBJ2-5; D: TRBD2; size: .; DNA: TGTGCCAGCAGTTTACTAGCGGGAGTGGAGACCCAGTACTTC; CDR3: CASSLLAGVETQYF
V: TRBV5-4; J: TRBJ2-3; D: TRBD1; size: .; DNA: TGTGCCAGCAGTTCCGGGAGACAGGGGACAGATACGCAGTATTTT; CDR3: CASSSGRQGTDTQYF
V: TRBV7-9; J: TRBJ2-7; D: TRBD2; size: .; DNA: TGTGCCAGCAGACGACCACGGGGGGGTGCCTCTTTTTCCTACGAGCAGTACTTC; CDR3: CASRRPRGGASFSYEQYF
V: TRBV5-1; J: TRBJ1-2; D: .; size: .; DNA: TGCGCCAGCAGCTTGTTGTTTGAAGGGGGGAATGGTGGCTACACCTTC; CDR3: CASSLLFEGGNGGYTF
V: TRBV18; J: TRBJ1-2; D: TRBD1; size: .; DNA: TGTGCCAGCTCACCGGCCGGGACAGAGGACTACACCTTC; CDR3: CASSPAGTEDYTF
V: TRBV29-1; J: TRBJ2-7; D: TRBD1; size: .; DNA: TGCAGCGTGAAACGGACAGGGGACGAGCAGTACTTC; CDR3: CSVKRTGDEQYF
V: TRBV5-4; J: TRBJ2-7; D: .; size: .; DNA: TGTGCCAGCAGCCCAGCTCTTCCAACCTACGAGCAGTACTTC; CDR3: CASSPALPTYEQYF
V: TRBV18; J: TRBJ2-1; D: TRBD2; size: .; DNA: TGTGCCAGCTCACCTCCCAGACTAGCGGAGGGGCAGTTCTTC; CDR3: CASSPPRLAEGQFF
V: TRBV29-1; J: TRBJ2-1; D: TRBD2; size: .; DNA: TGCAGCGGGAACGGCGGGGTAGCGGGAGGGAGATTCGATGAGCAGTTCTTC; CDR3: CSGNGGVAGGRFDEQFF
V: TRBV7-8; J: TRBJ2-1; D: .; size: .; DNA: TGTGCCAGCAGCTCAGGGCTCAAGCAGTTCTTC; CDR3: CASSSGLKQFF
V: TRBV5-1; J: TRBJ2-1; D: TRBD2; size: .; DNA: TGCGCCAGCAGCTCTACGGCCGGGACTAGATACAATGAGCAGTTCTTC; CDR3: CASSSTAGTRYNEQFF
V: TRBV10-3; J: TRBJ2-5; D: TRBD2; size: .; DNA: TGTGCCATCAGGGAAAGCGGGAGCTTCGAGACCCAGTACTTC; CDR3: CAIRESGSFETQYF
V: TRBV6-1; J: TRBJ1-5; D: .; size: .; DNA: TGTGCCAGCAGTGGGCACAGGGCCTCCAGAAACAATCAGCCCCAGCATTTT; CDR3: CASSGHRASRNNQPQHF
V: TRBV19; J: TRBJ2-7; D: TRBD1; size: .; DNA: TGTGCCAGTAGTAAGCGGGTTACAGGGGGCGGTTTCTACGAGCAGTACTTC; CDR3: CASSKRVTGGGFYEQYF
V: TRBV11-2; J: TRBJ2-3; D: .; size: .; DNA: TGTGCCAGCAGTTATAGGGGGCTTAGCGGGACCCGGGATACGCAGTATTTT; CDR3: CASSYRGLSGTRDTQYF
V: TRBV11-2; J: TRBJ1-1; D: TRBD1; size: .; DNA: TGTGCCAGCAGCCGCCGGGACAGGGCTACTGAAGCTTTCTTT; CDR3: CASSRRDRATEAFF
V: TRBV7-2; J: TRBJ2-1; D: .; size: .; DNA: TGTGCCAGCAGCCTAACTACACGATCGAGCTCCTACAATGAGCAGTTCTTC; CDR3: CASSLTTRSSSYNEQFF
V: TRBV7-2; J: TRBJ1-3; D: .; size: .; DNA: TGTGCCAGCAGCTCGTCGTCTGGAAACACCATATATTTT; CDR3: CASSSSSGNTIYF